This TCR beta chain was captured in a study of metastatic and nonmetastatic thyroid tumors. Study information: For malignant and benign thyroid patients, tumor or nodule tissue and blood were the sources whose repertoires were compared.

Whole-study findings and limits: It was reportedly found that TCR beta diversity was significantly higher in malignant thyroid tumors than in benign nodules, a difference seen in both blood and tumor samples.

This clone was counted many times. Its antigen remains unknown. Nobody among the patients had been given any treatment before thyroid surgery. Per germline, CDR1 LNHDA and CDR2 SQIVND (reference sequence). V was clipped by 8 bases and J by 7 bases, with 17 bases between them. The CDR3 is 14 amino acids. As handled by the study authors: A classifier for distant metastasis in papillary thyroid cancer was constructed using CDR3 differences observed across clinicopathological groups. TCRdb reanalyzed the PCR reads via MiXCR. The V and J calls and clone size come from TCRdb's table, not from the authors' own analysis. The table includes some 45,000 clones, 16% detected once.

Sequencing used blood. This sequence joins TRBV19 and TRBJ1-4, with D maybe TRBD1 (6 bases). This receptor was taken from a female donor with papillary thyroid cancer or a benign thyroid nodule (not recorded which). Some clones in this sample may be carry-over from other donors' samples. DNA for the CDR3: TGTGCCAGTGGCCAATCGACAGGAGGTGAAAAACTGTTTTTT. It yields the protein CASGQSTGGEKLFF.